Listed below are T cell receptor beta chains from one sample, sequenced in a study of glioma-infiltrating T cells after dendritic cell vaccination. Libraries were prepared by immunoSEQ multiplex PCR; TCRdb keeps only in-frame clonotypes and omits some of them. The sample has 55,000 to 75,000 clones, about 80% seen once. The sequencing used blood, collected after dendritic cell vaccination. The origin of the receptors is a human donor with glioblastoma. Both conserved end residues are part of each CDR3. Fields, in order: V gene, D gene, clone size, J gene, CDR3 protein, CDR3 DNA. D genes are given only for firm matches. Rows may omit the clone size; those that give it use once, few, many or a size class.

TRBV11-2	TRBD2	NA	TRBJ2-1	CASSLVGAGGPFNEQFF	TGTGCCAGCAGCTTAGTCGGGGCGGGGGGCCCGTTTAATGAGCAGTTCTTC
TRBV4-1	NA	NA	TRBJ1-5	CASSQDLRDQPQHF	TGCGCCAGCAGCCAAGATCTGAGGGATCAGCCCCAGCATTTT
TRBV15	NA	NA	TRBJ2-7	CATSRVGGSYEQYF	TGTGCCACCAGCAGAGTTGGAGGTTCCTACGAGCAGTACTTC
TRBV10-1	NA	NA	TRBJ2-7	CASSESGFPQYF	TGCGCCAGCAGTGAATCTGGCTTCCCACAGTACTTC
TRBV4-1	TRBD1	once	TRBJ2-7	CASSQERTGGLYEQYF	TGCGCCAGCAGCCAAGAAAGGACAGGGGGCTTATACGAGCAGTACTTC
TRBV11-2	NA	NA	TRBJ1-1	CASTPEPGRRNTEAFF	TGTGCCAGCACCCCTGAGCCAGGGCGGCGGAACACTGAAGCTTTCTTT
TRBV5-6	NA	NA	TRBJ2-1	CASTPRGNNEQFF	TGTGCCAGCACCCCAAGGGGGAACAATGAGCAGTTCTTC
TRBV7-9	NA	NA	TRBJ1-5	CASSLSEDSNQPQHF	TGTGCCAGCAGCTTATCAGAGGATAGCAATCAGCCCCAGCATTTT
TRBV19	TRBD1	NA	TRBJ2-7	CASSIGRDSSYEQYF	TGTGCCAGTAGTATAGGCCGGGACAGTTCCTACGAGCAGTACTTC
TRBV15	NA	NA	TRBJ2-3	CATSRDSHSTDTQYF	TGTGCCACCAGCAGAGATAGCCATAGCACAGATACGCAGTATTTT
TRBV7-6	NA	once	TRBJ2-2	CASSRELIQTGELFF	TGTGCCAGCAGCCGGGAGCTCATCCAGACCGGGGAGCTGTTTTTT